Shown below are 9 T cell receptor beta chains from a single sample sequenced in a study of shared clonotypes between healthy human individuals. Measured with immunoSEQ multiplex PCR; TCRdb has only the in-frame clones, and not every one. The sample lists fewer than 600,000 clones; roughly four fifths were seen once. The sequencing input was PBMCs. The source is a middle-aged woman in good health. Some clones in this sample may be carry-over from other donors' samples.

The V call is TRBV5-1, the J call TRBJ2-7, with 7 bases matching TRBD2. The CDR3 runs to 14 residues. CDR1 is SGHRS, CDR2 YFSETQ, per germline. Losses at the gene ends were 4 bases for V and 5 bases for J; bases not matched to a gene: 9. CDR3 coding DNA: TGCGCCAGCAGCGGCTACGGGACTAACGACGAGCAGTACTTC. This encodes CASSGYGTNDEQYF.

V is TRBV5-4 and J is TRBJ2-7; 8 positions match TRBD2. CDR1 is SGHNT and CDR2 is YYREEE in the germline V gene (reference sequence). V shed 4 bases and J 3 bases; nucleotides not matched to a gene: 6. This CDR3 spans 14 amino acids. The CDR3: CASSSGTSIYEQYF. DNA for the CDR3: TGTGCCAGCAGCAGCGGGACTAGTATCTACGAGCAGTACTTC.

The chain carries TRBV6-5 and TRBJ2-5; D possibly corresponds to TRBD1 (6 bases). V lost 7 bases, J lost 2 bases, and 11 bases lay in between. This CDR3 contains 13 residues. The V gene's germline CDR1 is MNHEY and CDR2 SVGAGI. This CDR3 reads CASTEDSQETQYF. The DNA of the CDR3 is TGTGCCAGCACAGAGGACAGTCAAGAGACCCAGTACTTC.

J is TRBJ1-1 and V is TRBV28, with a tentative D call TRBD1 (6 bases). Trimming took 3 bases from V and 2 from J, leaving 13 bases between them. CDR3 size: 15 residues. The germline V gene encodes CDR1 MDHEN and CDR2 SYDVKM. This CDR3 reads CASSLATRGNTEAFF. DNA of the CDR3: TGTGCCAGCAGTTTGGCTACCAGGGGCAACACTGAAGCTTTCTTT.

The rearrangement uses TRBV28 and TRBJ2-4, with TRBD2 identical over 11 bases. The CDR3 extends over 17 amino acids. CDR1 is MDHEN, CDR2 SYDVKM, per germline. Trimming removed 5 bases from V and 2 bases from J; junction bases left unmatched: 8. The DNA of the CDR3 is TGTGCCAGCAGTCAGCGACTAGCGGGATTTACCAAAAACATTCAGTACTTC. Residues: CASSQRLAGFTKNIQYF. Combining the CDR3 with reference TRBV28 and TRBJ2-4 gives the whole variable domain DVKVTQSSRYLVKRTGEKVFLECVQDMDHENMFWYRQDPGLGLRLIYFSYDVKMKEKGDIPEGYSVSREKKERFSLILESASTNQTSMYLCASSQRLAGFTKNIQYFGAGTRLSVL.

J is TRBJ2-1 and V is TRBV5-1; 9 nucleotides agree with TRBD2. V lost 1 base, J lost 4 bases, and 3 bases stayed unmatched. The CDR3 spans 15 residues. In germline, CDR1 is SGHRS, CDR2 YFSETQ. CDR3 sequence (DNA): TGCGCCAGCAGCTTGCTGCGGGAGGGTTACAATGAGCAGTTCTTC. This translates into CASSLLREGYNEQFF.

With regard to this clone: This probably arose from a read error, given a far larger clone one base away. This chain links TRBV28 with TRBJ1-5; D possibly corresponds to TRBD1 (5 bases). The V end lost 7 bases, the J end lost 7 bases, and 17 bases lay between the germline ends. Per germline, CDR1 MDHEN and CDR2 SYDVKM. The CDR3 runs to 14 residues. This CDR3 is CASKAGSWAQPQHF. CDR3 nucleotides: TGTGCCAGCAAGGCAGGGTCCTGGGCGCAGCCCCAGCATTTT.

Comment on this clone: A read error is likely here: a far larger clone is one base away. This is likely a read error, given that the CDR3 carries no conserved phenylalanine or tryptophan at its end. J is TRBJ1-1 and V is TRBV29-1, with 7 bases aligning to TRBD1. The trim removed 6 bases at V and 10 bases at J, leaving 8 bases unmatched. This CDR3 comprises 11 residues. From germline, CDR1 is SQVTM and CDR2 ANQGSEA. The chain's CDR3 is CSVSRQGAAFL. In nucleotides, the CDR3 is TGCAGCGTGTCGCGACAGGGCGCAGCTTTCCTT.

The CDR3 here is CASSPASTGGGPRGSLDTQYF. The CDR3 coding sequence is TGTGCCAGCAGCCCCGCCAGTACAGGGGGCGGACCTAGGGGAAGCTTAGATACGCAGTATTTT. V usage is TRBV4-2 and J usage is TRBJ2-3, with 9 positions matching TRBD1. The CDR3 covers 21 residues. Germline V gene data show CDR1 as LGHNA and CDR2 as YNFKEQ. V lost 4 bases and J lost 5; bases outside the gene matches: 25.